Presented here are 11 T cell receptor beta chains from one specimen sequenced in a study of blood T cell repertoires in COVID-19. Some clones are missing from TCRdb's copy, which holds only in-frame ones; the method was immunoSEQ multiplex PCR. The repertoire has 130,000 to 150,000 clones, about nine tenths of them found once; the top ten carry about 11%. The sequenced sample consisted of PBMCs or T cells enriched from blood (not recorded which). Receptors were obtained from a man aged 60-69 years who had recovered from COVID-19.

The chain couples TRBV5-4 to TRBJ2-3, with D perhaps TRBD2 (5 bases). Deletions cut 3 bases from V and 0 bases from J, with 14 bases between. Germline V gene sequence: CDR1 SGHNT, CDR2 YYREEE (reference sequence). This CDR3 has 16 residues. The CDR3 protein is CASSSGLASSTDTQYF. The CDR3 coding sequence is TGTGCCAGCAGCTCCGGATTAGCGTCTAGCACAGATACGCAGTATTTT.

The CDR3 nucleotides are TGTGCCAGCAGTGCAGGGGCCATCTACGAGCAGTACTTC. This sequence encodes CASSAGAIYEQYF. The gene calls are TRBV2 and TRBJ2-7; a possible D gene is TRBD1 (6 bases). In germline, CDR1 is SNHLY, CDR2 FYNNEI. The V end lost 4 bases, the J end lost 3 bases, and 10 bases lay between the germline ends. The CDR3 is 13 residues long.

The V call is TRBV30, the J call TRBJ1-2; no reliable D call. The CDR3 totals 14 residues. V lost 3 bases, J lost 0 bases, and 11 bases lay in between. Germline CDR1 reads GTSNPN; CDR2 reads SVGIG (reference sequence). This chain's CDR3 is CAWRPGVTNYGYTF. CDR3 coding DNA: TGTGCCTGGAGGCCCGGAGTGACTAACTATGGCTACACCTTC.

The rearrangement links TRBV28 to TRBJ2-2; D perhaps matches TRBD1 (6 bases). V lost 5 bases and J 4 bases, leaving 14 bases between the germline ends. This CDR3 contains 15 residues. The germline gives CDR1 MDHEN, CDR2 SYDVKM. The CDR3 DNA follows: TGTGCCAGCAGTGCCATTGGGACACCCACCGGGGAGCTGTTTTTT. Its translation is CASSAIGTPTGELFF.

The rearrangement links TRBV2 to TRBJ1-2; D ambiguous. Per germline, CDR1 SNHLY and CDR2 FYNNEI. The CDR3 sequence is 14 residues long. Trimming stripped 1 base from V and 5 bases from J, with 11 bases between. CDR3 sequence (DNA): TGTGCCAGCAGTGAAGGTTCAGTAAAATATGGCTACACCTTC. This translates into CASSEGSVKYGYTF.

The V and J genes are TRBV10-2 and TRBJ2-5; D might be TRBD2 (6 bases). Germline V CDR1 and CDR2: WSHSY, SAAADI. Trimming pared 2 bases from V and 5 bases from J, leaving 15 bases between. The CDR3 contains 15 residues. The CDR3 here is CASSEPPVAGETQYF. In DNA form, the CDR3 reads TGCGCCAGCAGTGAGCCTCCGGTGGCGGGGGAGACCCAGTACTTC.

The chain employs TRBV6-5 and TRBJ2-5, with a tentative D call TRBD1 (6 bases). CDR1 and CDR2 (germline): MNHEY, SVGAGI. V shed 6 bases and J shed 4 bases, with 15 bases lying between them. The CDR3 is made up of 14 amino acids. The CDR3 DNA reads as TGTGCCAGCAGACCTTGGGGGCCTGGAGAGACCCAGTACTTC. Translated: CASRPWGPGETQYF.

The J gene is TRBJ1-5, the V gene TRBV2, with D perhaps TRBD1 (6 bases). The ends were cut back, 4 bases at V and 1 base at J, with 11 bases in the middle. The CDR3 is 15 amino acids. Germline lookup yields CDR1 SNHLY and CDR2 FYNNEI. CDR3 DNA sequence: TGTGCCAGCAGTGCTGGGACAACAAGCAATCAGCCCCAGCATTTT. Protein product: CASSAGTTSNQPQHF. Full variable domain (rest looked up from reference TRBV2 and TRBJ1-5): EPEVTQTPSHQVTQMGQEVILRCVPISNHLYFYWYRQILGQKVEFLVSFYNNEISEKSEIFDDQFSVERPDGSNFTLKIRSTKLEDSAMYFCASSAGTTSNQPQHFGDGTRLSIL.

In this sample, this clone turned up once. The chain recombines TRBV7-9 with TRBJ2-5; weak D call: TRBD1 (7 bases). Per germline, CDR1 SEHNR and CDR2 FQNEAQ (reference sequence). The CDR3 runs 17 residues. V lost 1 base to trimming and J lost 2 bases, with 17 bases between them. For the CDR3, the DNA is TGTGCCAGCAGCTTAGTAGTCGGAGGGACAGTTCAAGAGACCCAGTACTTC. Its protein is CASSLVVGGTVQETQYF.

The chain employs TRBV5-4 and TRBJ2-3; TRBD2 aligns across 7 bases. The CDR3 is 15 amino acids. CDR1 SGHNT and CDR2 YYREEE come from the germline V gene (reference sequence). J gave up 4 bases and V 3 bases, and 8 bases lay outside the gene matches. The CDR3 sequence: CASSSGRHNADTQYF. In DNA, the CDR3 is TGTGCCAGCAGCTCCGGGAGGCATAACGCAGATACGCAGTATTTT. Complete variable domain (other parts from reference TRBV5-4 and TRBJ2-3): ETGVTQSPTHLIKTRGQQVTLRCSSQSGHNTVSWYQQALGQGPQFIFQYYREEENGRGNFPPRFSGLQFPNYSSELNVNALELDDSALYLCASSSGRHNADTQYFGPGTRLTVL.

CDR3 sequence: CATTLLAANTGELFF. The DNA for the CDR3 is TGTGCCACCACCCTACTAGCCGCGAACACCGGGGAGCTGTTTTTT. This chain links TRBV19 with TRBJ2-2, with D possibly matching TRBD2 (6 bases). The V end lost 10 bases, the J end lost 0 bases, and 15 bases lay between the germline ends. Germline V gives CDR1 LNHDA, CDR2 SQIVND (reference sequence). CDR3 length equals 15 residues.